This T cell receptor (beta chain) was found in a study of blood T cell repertoires in COVID-19. As originally analysed: From reference gene primer amplification, estimates of nucleated cell counts were derived. The protocol was immunoSEQ multiplex PCR, while the TCRdb copy is restricted to in-frame clones and leaves out a portion. The V and J calls and clone size come from that table; D and trimming were worked out from the DNA. This table has approximately 110,000 clones, 75% to 90% appearing once. This clone was observed a few times. The TCR was taken from a woman older than 75 with COVID-19, enrolled during active disease. The source material was peripheral blood.

This CDR3 reads CASSVTPQDYEQYF. DNA for the CDR3: TGTGCCAGCAGCGTGACCCCGCAGGACTACGAGCAGTACTTC. J is TRBJ2-7 and V is TRBV9, with D hard to call. Deletions cut 2 bases from V and 3 bases from J, with 12 bases between. From germline, CDR1 is SGDLS and CDR2 YYNGEE. The CDR3 has 14 residues.